These 9 T cell receptor delta chains share one sample of origin, sequenced in a study of Vδ1+ human thymocytes. Points from the study as a whole: Highly polyclonal TRG and TRD repertoires with Gaussian CDR3 length distributions appeared in thymus.

For these TCRs, the target antigens are not known. The template was reverse-transcribed extracted RNA. The CDR3 regions were amplified by multiplex PCR from V-gene primers to a constant-region primer. TCRdb reanalyzed the multiplex PCR reads using CATT. The repertoire holds roughly 25,000 delta-chain clones, with 25% to 30% as singletons. The sample comprised Vdelta1+ gamma-delta thymocytes from the thymus. This sample's subset: FACS-sorted CD3+ TCRalphabeta- TCRVdelta1+ TCRVdelta2- thymocytes. These receptors were taken from a boy in the first two years of life who had congenital heart surgery.

By share of the sample, this clone is medium-sized (0.01 to 0.1%). This same CDR3 is encoded by further DNA sequences in the sample. This chain uses TRDV2 with TRDJ1; perhaps TRDD3 as D (5 bases). V gave up 5 bases and J gave up 4 bases, with 19 bases separating them. Germline V gene lookup returns CDR1 GEAIGNYY and CDR2 EKD. The CDR3 has 15 residues. Written as DNA, the CDR3 is TGTGCCTGTGGGGACTTCTACCCGCTGGGCGATAAACTCATCTTT. Translated: CACGDFYPLGDKLIF.

The chain has TRDV1 and TRDJ1; D is possibly TRDD2 (8 bases). Trimming took 4 bases from V and 4 from J, leaving 22 bases between them. From germline, CDR1 is TSWWSYY and CDR2 QGS. This CDR3 has 17 residues. The CDR3 sequence is CALGASYLLGESDKLIF. In DNA form, the CDR3 reads TGTGCTCTTGGGGCTTCCTACCTATTGGGGGAAAGCGATAAACTCATCTTT.

The chain employs TRDV1 and TRDJ1; no reliable D call. The CDR3 runs 18 residues. CDR1 is TSWWSYY, CDR2 QGS, per germline. V was pared by 1 base and J by 0 bases, with 18 bases between. The CDR3 region has the DNA TGTGCTCTTGGGGAACCTAAGGGACTCGGTCCTCACACCGATAAACTCATCTTT. It yields the protein CALGEPKGLGPHTDKLIF.

The chain combines TRDV1 with TRDJ1, with D maybe TRDD2 (9 bases). V lost 1 base to trimming and J lost 10 bases, with 34 bases between them. The CDR3 consists of 20 residues. Germline values: CDR1 TSWWSYY, CDR2 QGS. The CDR3 DNA sequence: TGTGCTCTTGGGGAACCCATCCCCTTCCTACGGGGGATAGACGACACTGGACTCATCTTT. It translates to CALGEPIPFLRGIDDTGLIF.

On this clone itself: A much larger clone lies one base from this, so it may be a read error. The chain recombines TRDV1 with TRDJ1, with a tentative D call TRDD2 (6 bases). Between the trimmed V and J ends, which lost 5 bases and 0 bases, there was a span of 25 bases. The CDR3 is 19 amino acids. CDR1 and CDR2 (germline): TSWWSYY, QGS. The CDR3 DNA sequence: TGTGCTCTTGGGAAACCCTTCCAAATTAAACGGGAGTACACCGATAAACTCATCTTT. This translates into CALGKPFQIKREYTDKLIF.

This clone occurred a few times. The chain couples TRDV1 to TRDJ1; D unclear. The CDR3 has 17 amino acids. CDR1 and CDR2 from the germline V gene are TSWWSYY and QGS. With 0 bases removed from V and 4 bases from J, the gap between germline ends came to 18 bases. As DNA, the CDR3 is TGTGCTCTTGGGGAACTAGATTTAGGTCCTCAAGGCGATAAACTCATCTTT. Its translation is CALGELDLGPQGDKLIF.

This clone was counted a few times. The rearrangement uses TRDV1 and TRDJ1; 13 bases fit TRDD3. Germline V gene lookup returns CDR1 TSWWSYY and CDR2 QGS. J was trimmed by 0 bases and V by 4 bases; bases with no gene match: 23. This CDR3 is 23 amino acids long. CDR3 sequence (DNA): TGTGCTCTTGGGGCTCTACCGGAGCCTTTCCACTGGGGGATACGCCCCTACACCGATAAACTCATCTTT. Its protein product is CALGALPEPFHWGIRPYTDKLIF.

A note on this clone: A read error may account for a junction end that differs from germline. This sequence joins TRDV1 and TRDJ1; unclear D gene. CDR1 and CDR2 from the germline V gene are TSWWSYY and QGS. CDR3 length equals 17 residues. Here the CDR3 reads CALGAKKDSEYTDKRIF. The CDR3 DNA reads as TGTGCTCTTGGGGCTAAAAAAGACTCAGAGTACACCGATAAACGCATCTTT.

V is TRDV1 and J is TRDJ1, with 11 bases identical to TRDD3. V lost 6 bases to trimming and J lost 3 bases; unmatched junction nucleotides: 39. The CDR3 runs to 26 residues. Germline CDR1 TSWWSYY, CDR2 QGS. The CDR3 DNA follows: TGTGCTCTTGGAGAATTTATCCAAAGAATCTCCCAGTTAGTACTGGGGGATAGGGCAGTGGCCGATAAACTCATCTTT. This encodes CALGEFIQRISQLVLGDRAVADKLIF.